The present T cell receptor (beta chain) was sequenced within a study of identifying expanded T cells in peripheral blood. About this clone: Its antigen is unidentified.

Profiled with immunoSEQ multiplex PCR; TCRdb holds only in-frame clones, not every one. The data contain around 100,000 clones, 75% to 90% of them singletons. Study-wide points: Across healthy donors, higher total template counts meant significantly greater approximately two-week count variance. Technical replicates showed approximately 1.2 changed clones; approximately two weeks roughly 15; four weeks 19.

In germline, CDR1 is MNHNY, CDR2 SVGAGI (reference sequence). V lost 8 bases to trimming and J lost 1 base, with 19 bases between them. The CDR3 is 16 residues long. Collection occurred without any documented infections or immune events in donors. The sequence was obtained from a person between 18 and 75 years old in good health. The sample was blood. The chain links TRBV6-6 to TRBJ2-3, with D possibly TRBD1 on 6 matching bases. The CDR3 here is CASALGQLPRTDTQYF. CDR3 coding DNA: TGTGCCAGCGCACTAGGACAGTTGCCCCGCACAGATACGCAGTATTTT.